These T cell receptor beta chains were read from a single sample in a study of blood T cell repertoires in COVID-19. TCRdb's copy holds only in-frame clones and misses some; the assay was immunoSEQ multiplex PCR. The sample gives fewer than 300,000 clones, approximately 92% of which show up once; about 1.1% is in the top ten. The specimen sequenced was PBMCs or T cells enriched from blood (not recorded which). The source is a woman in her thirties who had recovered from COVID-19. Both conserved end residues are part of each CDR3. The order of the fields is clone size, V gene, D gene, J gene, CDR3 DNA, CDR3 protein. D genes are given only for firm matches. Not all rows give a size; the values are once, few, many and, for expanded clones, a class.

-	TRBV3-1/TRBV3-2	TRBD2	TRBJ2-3	TGTGCCAGCAGCCCCGGACTAGCGGGATACACAGATACGCAGTATTTT	CASSPGLAGYTDTQYF
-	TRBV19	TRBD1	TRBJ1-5	TGTGCCAGTAGTTCCCAGGACAGGGGCAATCAGCCCCAGCATTTT	CASSSQDRGNQPQHF
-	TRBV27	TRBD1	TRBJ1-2	TGTGCCAGCAGGGGGACAGTTAACTATGGCTACACCTTC	CASRGTVNYGYTF
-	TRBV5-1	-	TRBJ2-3	TGCGCCAGCAGCTTACACCCACCCACAGATACGCAGTATTTT	CASSLHPPTDTQYF
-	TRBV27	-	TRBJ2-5	TGTGCCAGCCGGGACGGACTAAACCAAGAGACCCAGTACTTC	CASRDGLNQETQYF
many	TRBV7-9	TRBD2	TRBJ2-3	TGTGCCAGCAGCTCCCTCGACCGACTAGCGGGAGTGAAAGATACGCAGTATTTT	CASSSLDRLAGVKDTQYF
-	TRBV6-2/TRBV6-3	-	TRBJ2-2	TGTGCCAGCAGTTACTCGAGAACAGCGGTCGGCGGGGAGCTGTTTTTT	CASSYSRTAVGGELFF
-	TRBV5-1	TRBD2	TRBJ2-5	TGCGCCAGCAGCTTAATCGTGGCGGGAGGAGGGGAGACCCAGTACTTC	CASSLIVAGGGETQYF
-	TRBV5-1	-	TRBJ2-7	TGCGCCAGCAGCTTGGTTGCGGGCGAGCAGTACTTC	CASSLVAGEQYF
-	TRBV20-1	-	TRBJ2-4	TGCAGTGCTAGCTTAAACATTCAGTACTTC	CSASLNIQYF
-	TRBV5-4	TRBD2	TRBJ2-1	TGTGCCAGCAGCTTGGTGGTAGCGGGAGAGCCTGAGCAGTTCTTC	CASSLVVAGEPEQFF
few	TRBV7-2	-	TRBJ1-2	TGTGCCAGCAGCTTTCCCGGACTGGGTAAAAACTATGGCTACACCTTC	CASSFPGLGKNYGYTF
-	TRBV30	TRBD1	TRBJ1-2	TGTGCCTGGAGTGTACGGGACAGCAAGGATGGCTACACCTTC	CAWSVRDSKDGYTF
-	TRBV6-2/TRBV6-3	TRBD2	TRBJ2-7	TGTGCCAGCAGTTACTCGCCTAGCGGGTCTACCTACGAGCAGTACTTC	CASSYSPSGSTYEQYF
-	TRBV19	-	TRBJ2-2	TGTGCCAGTAGTATCGGGCTAGCCGGCGCCGGGGAGCTGTTTTTT	CASSIGLAGAGELFF
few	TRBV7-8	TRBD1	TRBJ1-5	TGTGCCAGCAGCTTAGTAGGTGGGACAGGGAACAATCAGCCCCAGCATTTT	CASSLVGGTGNNQPQHF
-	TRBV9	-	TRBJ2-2	TGTGCCAGCAGCGCCTTGTGGAGTGGGGAGCTGTTTTTT	CASSALWSGELFF
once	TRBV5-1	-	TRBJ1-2	TGCGCCAGCAGCTTGGACTTCGTGACAGCTAACTATGGCTACACCTTC	CASSLDFVTANYGYTF
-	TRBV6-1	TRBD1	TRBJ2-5	TGTGCCAGCAGTGAAGCACCCGGGACAGGGGCGGAGACCCAGTACTTC	CASSEAPGTGAETQYF
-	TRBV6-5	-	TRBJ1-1	TGTGCCAGCAGATACAGGGAGGGGGAAGCTTTCTTT	CASRYREGEAFF
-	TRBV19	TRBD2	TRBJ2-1	TGTGCCACTCACCCGAATAGCGGGATCTACAATGAGCAGTTCTTC	CATHPNSGIYNEQFF
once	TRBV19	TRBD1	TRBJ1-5	TGTGCCAGTAGTTTCCTGGGACAGGGGGATAGCAATCAGCCCCAGCATTTT	CASSFLGQGDSNQPQHF
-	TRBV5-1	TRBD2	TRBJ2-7	TGCGCCAGCAGCTCGCCAGGACTAGCGGGAACCTACGAGCAGTACTTC	CASSSPGLAGTYEQYF
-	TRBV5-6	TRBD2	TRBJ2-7	TGTGCCAGCAGGTGGGGGCGGGGGGCGCACGAGCAGTACTTC	CASRWGRGAHEQYF
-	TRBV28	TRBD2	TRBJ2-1	TGTGCCAGCACCCTAGCGGGAGTTGGAGAGCAGTTCTTC	CASTLAGVGEQFF
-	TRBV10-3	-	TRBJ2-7	TGTGCCATCAGTGAAAGGCAGCGCGATGAGCAGTACTTC	CAISERQRDEQYF
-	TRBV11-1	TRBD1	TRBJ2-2	TGTGCCAGCAGTACACAGGGGCCGAGGACCGGGGAGCTGTTTTTT	CASSTQGPRTGELFF
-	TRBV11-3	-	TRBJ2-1	TGTGCCAGCAGCTTAGACAGCTCCTACAATGAGCAGTTCTTC	CASSLDSSYNEQFF
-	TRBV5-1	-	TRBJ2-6	TGCGCCAGCAGCCCGCGGCTGTCTGGGGCCAACGTCCTGACTTTC	CASSPRLSGANVLTF
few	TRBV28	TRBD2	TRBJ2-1	TGTGCCAGCAGTTTGGAAGCGACTAGCGGGTCACGGAACGGCTACAATGAGCAGTTCTTC	CASSLEATSGSRNGYNEQFF
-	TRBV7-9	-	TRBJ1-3	TGTGCCAGCAGCTTCAAGAGCTCTGGAAACACCATATATTTT	CASSFKSSGNTIYF
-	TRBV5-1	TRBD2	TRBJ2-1	TGCGCCAGCAGCTTGGAAGGGAGGGAGTACAATGAGCAGTTCTTC	CASSLEGREYNEQFF
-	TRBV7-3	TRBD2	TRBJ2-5	TGTGCCAGCAGCTATCTTCTAGCGGGAGCGCTAGAGACCCAGTACTTC	CASSYLLAGALETQYF
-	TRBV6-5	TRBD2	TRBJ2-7	TGTGCCAGCAGTTTTAGCGGGAGGTCTTACGAGCAGTACTTC	CASSFSGRSYEQYF
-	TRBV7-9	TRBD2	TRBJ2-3	TGTGCCAGCAGCCCCCGGACTAGCCCCACAGATACGCAGTATTTT	CASSPRTSPTDTQYF
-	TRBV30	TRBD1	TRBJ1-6	TGTGCCCGGGACAGTAACTCCTATAATTCACCCCTCCACTTT	CARDSNSYNSPLHF
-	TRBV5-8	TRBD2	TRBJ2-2	TGTGCCAGCGGACTAGCGGGAGACACCGGGGAGCTGTTTTTT	CASGLAGDTGELFF
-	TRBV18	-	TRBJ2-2	TGTGCCAGCTCAGTACGTCCAGGGACAAACACCGGGGAGCTGTTTTTT	CASSVRPGTNTGELFF
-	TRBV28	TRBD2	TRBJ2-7	TGTGCCAGCAGCTCACCCCTGGGGTTAGCGGGAGGGCCATTATCCTACGAGCAGTACTTC	CASSSPLGLAGGPLSYEQYF
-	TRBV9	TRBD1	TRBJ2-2	TGTGCCAGCAGCGTAGGACAGGGGACGTCCACCGGGGAGCTGTTTTTT	CASSVGQGTSTGELFF
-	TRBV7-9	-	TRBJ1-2	TGTGCCAGCAGCTCTCCCGTCCTTGACCGACAGTCTAACTATGGCTACACCTTC	CASSSPVLDRQSNYGYTF
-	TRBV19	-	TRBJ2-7	TGTGCCAGTAGTATAGGGGCAGGGCCCTACGAGCAGTACTTC	CASSIGAGPYEQYF
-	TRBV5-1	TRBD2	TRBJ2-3	TGCGCCAGCAGCTTTCAAGCGGGAGGTTCAGATACGCAGTATTTT	CASSFQAGGSDTQYF
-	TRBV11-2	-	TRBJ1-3	TGTGCCAGCAGCTTAGGTAGTATTGGAAACACCATATATTTT	CASSLGSIGNTIYF
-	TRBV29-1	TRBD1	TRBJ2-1	TGCAGCGTCTGGAAATCGACAGGGTCGGATGAGCAGTTCTTC	CSVWKSTGSDEQFF
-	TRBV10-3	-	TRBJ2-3	TGTGCCATCAGTGAGAGCGAGGTCACAGATACGCAGTATTTT	CAISESEVTDTQYF
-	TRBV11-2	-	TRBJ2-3	TGTGCCAGCAGCTTAGACCTATGGACAGTTACCACAGATACGCAGTATTTT	CASSLDLWTVTTDTQYF
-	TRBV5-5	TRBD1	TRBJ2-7	TGTGCCAGCAGCTTGGCCGTGACAGGGTTCTACGAGCAGTACTTC	CASSLAVTGFYEQYF
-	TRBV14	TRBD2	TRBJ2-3	TGTGCCAGCAGCCAAGGCTCATGGACTAGCGGGAGGGCCCGTCCGCAGTATTTT	CASSQGSWTSGRARPQYF
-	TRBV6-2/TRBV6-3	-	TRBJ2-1	TGTGCCAGCAGTTACTCCCGGACAGATTACAATGAGCAGTTCTTC	CASSYSRTDYNEQFF
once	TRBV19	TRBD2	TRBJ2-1	TGTGCCAGTAGCTCTTTAGCGGGGACCTACAATGAGCAGTTCTTC	CASSSLAGTYNEQFF
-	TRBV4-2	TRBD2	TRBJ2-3	TGTGCCAGCAGCCAAGGGACTAGCGGGCCAGATACGCAGTATTTT	CASSQGTSGPDTQYF